A selection of T cell receptor beta chains follows, all from one sample in a study of OX40 agonist ivuxolimab in advanced cancers. Sequencing used immunoSEQ multiplex PCR; TCRdb keeps in-frame clones, though not all of them. The data show tens of thousands of clones, with about 90% seen just once and approximately 4.8% held by the top ten. Material: CD4+ or CD8+ T cells sorted from blood, obtained in a trial of the OX40 agonist ivuxolimab. These receptors were taken from an adult with an advanced solid tumor such as melanoma, head and neck, liver or kidney cancer. CDR3s include the opening cysteine and the closing phenylalanine or tryptophan. Fields, in order: clone size, J gene, D gene, V gene, CDR3 DNA, CDR3 protein. D genes are given only for firm matches. Expanded clones are given a class, and other clones once, few, many or no size at all.

clone size: NA
J gene: TRBJ1-1
D gene: NA
V gene: TRBV30
CDR3 DNA: TGTGCCTGGAACCGGGGACTGAACACTGAAGCTTTCTTT
CDR3 protein: CAWNRGLNTEAFF

clone size: NA
J gene: TRBJ1-3
D gene: TRBD1
V gene: TRBV4-2
CDR3 DNA: TGTGCCAGCAGTATGGGACAGCTAAAACTCTCTGGAAACACCATATATTTT
CDR3 protein: CASSMGQLKLSGNTIYF

clone size: NA
J gene: TRBJ2-7
D gene: TRBD1
V gene: TRBV6-5
CDR3 DNA: TGTGCCAGCAGCCGGGACAGGGGAGGCTACGAGCAGTACTTC
CDR3 protein: CASSRDRGGYEQYF

clone size: few
J gene: TRBJ1-1
D gene: TRBD1
V gene: TRBV5-4
CDR3 DNA: TGTGCCAGCAGCCCTCCGGGACAGGGGATCGGCACTGAAGCTTTCTTT
CDR3 protein: CASSPPGQGIGTEAFF

clone size: NA
J gene: TRBJ2-7
D gene: NA
V gene: TRBV30
CDR3 DNA: TGTGCCTGGAGTGCCCCGAAGGGCAGGGAAAACGAGCAGTACTTC
CDR3 protein: CAWSAPKGRENEQYF

clone size: NA
J gene: TRBJ2-1
D gene: TRBD2
V gene: TRBV6-4
CDR3 DNA: TGTGCCAGCAGTGACTCCGCGGGGGGGGAGCAGTTCTTC
CDR3 protein: CASSDSAGGEQFF

clone size: NA
J gene: TRBJ2-3
D gene: TRBD2
V gene: TRBV10-2
CDR3 DNA: TGCGCCAGCAGTGATAGTCTAGCGGAAATCACAGATACGCAGTATTTT
CDR3 protein: CASSDSLAEITDTQYF

clone size: NA
J gene: TRBJ2-7
D gene: TRBD2
V gene: TRBV13
CDR3 DNA: TGTGCCAGCAGCTCAACCTCCGACAGCGGGGGATCCGAGCAGTACTTC
CDR3 protein: CASSSTSDSGGSEQYF

clone size: NA
J gene: TRBJ2-1
D gene: TRBD2
V gene: TRBV27
CDR3 DNA: TGTGCCACTACGGTGACTAGCGGGAGGATGTCAACCTCCTACAATGAGCAGTTCTTC
CDR3 protein: CATTVTSGRMSTSYNEQFF

clone size: NA
J gene: TRBJ2-3
D gene: NA
V gene: TRBV9
CDR3 DNA: TGTGCCAGCAGCGTAGCTTCCTCTAGCACAGATACGCAGTATTTT
CDR3 protein: CASSVASSSTDTQYF

clone size: few
J gene: TRBJ1-1
D gene: NA
V gene: TRBV7-9
CDR3 DNA: TGTGCCAGCAGCTTCGGGGCTATGAACACTGAAGCTTTCTTT
CDR3 protein: CASSFGAMNTEAFF

clone size: NA
J gene: TRBJ2-7
D gene: NA
V gene: TRBV5-1
CDR3 DNA: TGCGCCAGCAGCTTGGCCGGGGATAAAACCTACGAGCAGTACTTC
CDR3 protein: CASSLAGDKTYEQYF

clone size: NA
J gene: TRBJ2-7
D gene: TRBD2
V gene: TRBV6-5
CDR3 DNA: TGTGCCAGCAGTTACTCGGCGGGGGGCTCCTACGAGCAGTACTTC
CDR3 protein: CASSYSAGGSYEQYF

clone size: NA
J gene: TRBJ2-1
D gene: NA
V gene: TRBV4-3
CDR3 DNA: TGCGCCAGCAGCCAAGATCGGGCTGGTGAGCAGTTCTTC
CDR3 protein: CASSQDRAGEQFF

clone size: few
J gene: TRBJ1-5
D gene: TRBD1
V gene: TRBV4-3
CDR3 DNA: TGCGCCAGCAGCCAAGCTGCAGGGGGCGGGAATCAGCCCCAGCATTTT
CDR3 protein: CASSQAAGGGNQPQHF

clone size: few
J gene: TRBJ2-7
D gene: NA
V gene: TRBV28
CDR3 DNA: TGTGCCAGCACCCCAGGACTGGGAAGGACGTACTTC
CDR3 protein: CASTPGLGRTYF

clone size: NA
J gene: TRBJ1-2
D gene: NA
V gene: TRBV18
CDR3 DNA: TGTGCCAGCTCACCGAAATCAGCACAGGGTGGGGTCACCTTC
CDR3 protein: CASSPKSAQGGVTF

clone size: NA
J gene: TRBJ1-2
D gene: TRBD1
V gene: TRBV27
CDR3 DNA: TGTGCCAGCAGGCGACAGGGGACGACTAACTATGGCTACACCTTC
CDR3 protein: CASRRQGTTNYGYTF

clone size: NA
J gene: TRBJ2-2
D gene: TRBD2
V gene: TRBV9
CDR3 DNA: TGTGCCAGCAGCGTAGCTGGACTAGTCGGTACCGGGGAGCTGTTTTTT
CDR3 protein: CASSVAGLVGTGELFF

clone size: NA
J gene: TRBJ1-5
D gene: TRBD1
V gene: TRBV11-2
CDR3 DNA: TGTGCCAGCAGCCAGGACAGGGATCAGCCCCAGCATTTT
CDR3 protein: CASSQDRDQPQHF